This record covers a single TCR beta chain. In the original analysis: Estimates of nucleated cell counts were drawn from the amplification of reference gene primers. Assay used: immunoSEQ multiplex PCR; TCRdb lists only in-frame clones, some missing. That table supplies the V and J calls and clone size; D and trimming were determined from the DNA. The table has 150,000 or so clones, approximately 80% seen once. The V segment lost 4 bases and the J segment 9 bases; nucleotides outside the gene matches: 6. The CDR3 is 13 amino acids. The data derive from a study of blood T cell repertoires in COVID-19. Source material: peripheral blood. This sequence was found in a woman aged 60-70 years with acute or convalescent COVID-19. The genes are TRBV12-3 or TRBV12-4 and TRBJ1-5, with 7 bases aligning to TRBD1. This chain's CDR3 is CASSSMRDRPQHF. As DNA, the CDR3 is TGTGCCAGCAGTTCCATGAGGGACAGGCCCCAGCATTTT.